Below, 27 T cell receptor beta chains from the same sample are listed, as sequenced in a study of PD-L1 blockade in urothelial cancer. Time point of the sample: peripheral blood 6 weeks after treatment start. TCRdb's table, derived via immunoSEQ multiplex PCR, lists solely in-frame clones and lacks some. Among approximately 110,000 clones listed, less than 95% were seen once. The source was PBMCs, collected around atezolizumab (anti-PD-L1) treatment. Receptor source: a man aged 55 to 70 with urothelial cancer.

The genes are TRBV19 and TRBJ1-1, with a tentative D call TRBD1 (6 bases). This CDR3 is 15 amino acids long. V shed 5 bases and J shed 1 base, with 14 bases lying between them. Germline loops: CDR1 LNHDA, CDR2 SQIVND (reference sequence). CDR3 protein: CASSPRRQENTEAFF. The CDR3 DNA reads TGTGCCAGTAGTCCCCGACGACAGGAGAACACTGAAGCTTTCTTT.

V is TRBV2 and J is TRBJ2-7, with D possibly being TRBD1 (5 bases). Trimming took off 6 bases at V and 2 bases at J, with 14 bases between the two ends. Germline V gives CDR1 SNHLY, CDR2 FYNNEI. This CDR3 has 14 residues. CDR3 bases: TGTGCCAGCAGATTTGTCGACAGACCCTACGAGCAGTACTTC. This gives the protein CASRFVDRPYEQYF.

The rearrangement links TRBV10-1 to TRBJ2-5; 10 nucleotides match TRBD2. V lost 0 bases to trimming and J lost 5 bases; unmatched junction nucleotides: 3. The CDR3 contains 15 residues. The germline gives CDR1 WNHNN, CDR2 SYGVQD (reference sequence). CDR3 DNA: TGCGCCAGCAGTGAGTCAACTAGCGGGGTTGAGACCCAGTACTTC. This encodes CASSESTSGVETQYF.

The chain combines TRBV18 with TRBJ1-1, with TRBD1 identical over 9 bases. Germline CDR1 reads KGHSH; CDR2 reads LQKENI. Losses at the gene ends were 3 bases for V and 6 bases for J; bases not matched to a gene: 5. The CDR3 consists of 14 residues. This CDR3 is CASSPGQGPSEAFF. The DNA for the CDR3 is TGTGCCAGCTCACCCGGACAGGGGCCTTCTGAAGCTTTCTTT.

This clone has just one count. The chain links TRBV9 to TRBJ2-1; a weak D match, TRBD2 (6 bases). The germline V and J ends were trimmed by 0 bases and 6 bases, with 13 bases remaining between them. CDR1 is SGDLS and CDR2 is YYNGEE in the germline V gene. The CDR3 has 15 amino acids. Written as DNA, the CDR3 is TGTGCCAGCAGCGTAGAGGGACTGGCAGGCAATGAGCAGTTCTTC. Protein product: CASSVEGLAGNEQFF.

A single count supports this clone. This chain connects TRBV28 to TRBJ1-4, with 8 bases fitting TRBD1. Looked up from germline, CDR1 is MDHEN and CDR2 is SYDVKM. This CDR3 has 14 residues. Trimming cost V 6 bases and J 7 bases; bases outside gene matches: 7. The CDR3 DNA reads TGTGCCAGCAGAACAGGGGGTCTTAGTGAAAAACTGTTTTTT. Translated, it gives CASRTGGLSEKLFF.

The rearrangement joins TRBV11-2 to TRBJ2-7, with TRBD1 identical over 9 bases. Germline loops: CDR1 SGHAT, CDR2 FQNNGV. This CDR3 has 14 residues. V was pared by 4 bases and J by 4 bases, with 5 bases of the junction left unmatched. CDR3 in DNA: TGTGCCAGCAGCTGGGGGACAGGGATATACGAGCAGTACTTC. Translated, it gives CASSWGTGIYEQYF.

The rearrangement joins TRBV15 to TRBJ1-5; D remains ambiguous. Germline-derived CDR1 and CDR2 are LNHNV and YYDKDF (reference sequence). V dropped 1 base and J dropped 0 bases, with 7 bases sitting between them. The CDR3 is 15 amino acids. As DNA, the CDR3 is TGTGCCACCAGCAGAGGGCCGTATAGCAATCAGCCCCAGCATTTT. This encodes CATSRGPYSNQPQHF.

CDR3 residues: CASSYAAGGYEQYF. The CDR3 DNA sequence: TGTGCCAGCAGTTATGCTGCGGGAGGATACGAGCAGTACTTC. This chain connects TRBV6-5 to TRBJ2-7, with 8 bases lining up with TRBD2. There are 14 residues in the CDR3. Unmatched junction bases numbered 5, after V lost 3 bases and J lost 4 bases. The germline CDR1 and CDR2 sequences are MNHEY and SVGAGI.

A few counts support this clone. The chain has TRBV6-1 and TRBJ1-2; D unclear. This CDR3 has 14 residues. Germline values: CDR1 MNHNS, CDR2 SASEGT. The V end lost 1 base, the J end lost 4 bases, and 10 bases lay between the germline ends. CDR3 protein: CASSEGGNGYGYTF. The CDR3, as DNA: TGTGCCAGCAGTGAAGGAGGGAACGGCTATGGCTACACCTTC.

V is TRBV7-2 and J is TRBJ2-3, with TRBD2 matching over 9 bases. The CDR3 has 15 residues. The ends lost 7 bases at V and 4 bases at J; junction bases unmatched: 9. CDR1 and CDR2 from the germline V gene are SGHTA and FQGNSA. The CDR3 region is CASTRGGGGPDTQYF. The CDR3 DNA sequence: TGTGCCAGCACCCGAGGCGGGGGGGGTCCAGATACGCAGTATTTT. Full variable domain (remainder filled in from reference TRBV7-2 and TRBJ2-3): GAGVSQSPSNKVTEKGKDVELRCDPISGHTALYWYRQSLGQGLEFLIYFQGNSAPDKSGLPSDRFSAERTGGSVSTLTIQRTQQEDSAVYLCASTRGGGGPDTQYFGPGTRLTVL.

This clone is a singleton in its sample. J is TRBJ2-7 and V is TRBV28; D not resolved. The CDR3 length is 13 residues. The germline V gene has CDR1 MDHEN and CDR2 SYDVKM. Trimming left V 3 bases short and J 4 bases short, with 10 bases between. The CDR3 DNA reads as TGTGCCAGCAGTTTCTACCTCGGGTACGAGCAGTACTTC. This codes for CASSFYLGYEQYF.

CDR3 in amino acids: CAAGLAGAGEQFF. In DNA, the CDR3 is TGTGCCGCGGGACTAGCGGGAGCCGGTGAGCAGTTCTTC. The chain combines TRBV2 with TRBJ2-1; 14 positions agree with TRBD2. Germline V lookup: CDR1 SNHLY, CDR2 FYNNEI. The CDR3 sequence is 13 residues long. After removal of 11 bases from V and 9 bases from J, the junction contained 6 bases not matched to a gene.

This clone has just one count. This sequence joins TRBV5-1 and TRBJ2-7, with a possible D match to TRBD1 (6 bases). This CDR3 is 15 amino acids long. V lost 0 bases, J lost 1 base, and 11 bases lay in between. Germline-derived CDR1 and CDR2 are SGHRS and YFSETQ. CDR3 region: CASSLAGAPSYEQYF. CDR3 sequence (DNA): TGCGCCAGCAGCTTGGCAGGGGCTCCGTCCTACGAGCAGTACTTC.

The chain employs TRBV5-1 and TRBJ1-2; 11 positions match TRBD1. Germline CDR1 is SGHRS and CDR2 is YFSETQ. The CDR3 contains 14 residues. Losses at the gene ends were 4 bases for V and 6 bases for J; bases not matched to a gene: 5. CDR3 loop: CASSIWDRGNGYTF. CDR3 nucleotides: TGCGCCAGCAGCATTTGGGACAGGGGGAATGGCTACACCTTC.

This sequence joins TRBV7-3 and TRBJ2-5, with 8 bases identical to TRBD1. Germline-derived CDR1 and CDR2 are SGHTA and FQGTGA. The CDR3 length is 14 residues. Losses at the gene ends were 5 bases for V and 1 base for J; bases not matched to a gene: 3. The CDR3 region is CASSEDRAQETQYF. The CDR3 coding sequence is TGTGCCAGCAGCGAGGACAGGGCCCAAGAGACCCAGTACTTC.

The chain links TRBV7-2 to TRBJ1-2, with TRBD1 as a possible D gene (6 bases). Trimming removed 4 bases at V and 0 bases at J, with 9 bases between. This CDR3 has 14 residues. Germline CDR1 is SGHTA and CDR2 is FQGNSA. CDR3 DNA: TGTGCCAGCAGCTCCGGACAGACTAACTATGGCTACACCTTC. This sequence encodes CASSSGQTNYGYTF.

The chain employs TRBV28 and TRBJ1-1, with a tentative D call TRBD1 (5 bases). The CDR3 totals 13 residues. V lost 6 bases and J 5 bases, leaving 13 bases between the germline ends. CDR1 and CDR2 from the germline V gene are MDHEN and SYDVKM. The CDR3 DNA follows: TGTGCCAGCAGCGGAGGGGTTTTTACTGAAGCTTTCTTT. Amino acid sequence: CASSGGVFTEAFF.

The chain has TRBV7-9 and TRBJ1-5; 11 nucleotides align to TRBD1. The germline gives CDR1 SEHNR, CDR2 FQNEAQ (reference sequence). The CDR3 spans 14 residues. The V segment lost 6 bases and the J segment 4 bases; nucleotides outside the gene matches: 2. The CDR3 is CASSWDRGNQPQHF. The CDR3 bases are TGTGCCAGCAGTTGGGACAGGGGGAATCAGCCCCAGCATTTT.

CDR3 bases: TGTGCCGGAACGGGAAAAGGGCGGGAGGATGGCGGCACAGATACGCAGTATTTT. This codes for CAGTGKGREDGGTDTQYF. The gene calls are TRBV12-1 and TRBJ2-3; no DNA check was done on the table's D call, TRBD2. TRBV12-1 is annotated as a pseudogene. The CDR3 extends over 18 amino acids.

The V call is TRBV30, the J call TRBJ1-2; D is uncertain. Deletions cut 4 bases from V and 5 bases from J, with 11 bases between. The CDR3 contains 12 residues. Germline-derived CDR1 and CDR2 are GTSNPN and SVGIG (reference sequence). CDR3 amino acids: CAWIHLSYGYTF. The CDR3 region has the DNA TGTGCCTGGATCCACTTGTCTTATGGCTACACCTTC.

The chain is built from TRBV2 and TRBJ1-1; D gene ambiguous. V lost 3 bases, J lost 4 bases, and 12 bases lay in between. The length of the CDR3 is 14 residues. CDR1 is SNHLY and CDR2 is FYNNEI in the germline V gene. CDR3 protein: CASSDRSVGTEAFF. The CDR3 coding sequence is TGTGCCAGCAGTGACAGGTCCGTGGGCACTGAAGCTTTCTTT.

As DNA, the CDR3 is TGTGCCAGCAGTGAATTTCTTACGGGGGGTACCTACGAGCAGTACTTC. Translating gives CASSEFLTGGTYEQYF. V gene TRBV6-1 combines with J gene TRBJ2-7; TRBD2 agrees at 7 bases. The trim removed 2 bases at V and 2 bases at J, leaving 9 bases unmatched. Per germline, CDR1 MNHNS and CDR2 SASEGT. This CDR3 is built from 16 residues.

The genes are TRBV5-4 and TRBJ2-3; 7 positions match TRBD2. Trimming removed 0 bases from V and 0 bases from J; junction bases left unmatched: 1. Germline CDR1 reads SGHNT; CDR2 reads YYREEE (reference sequence). This CDR3 region has 15 residues. The CDR3 region has the DNA TGTGCCAGCAGCTTGGGAGCGGGGAGCACAGATACGCAGTATTTT. Translating gives CASSLGAGSTDTQYF.

The chain couples TRBV4-1 to TRBJ2-3; 9 positions agree with TRBD2. CDR1 is MGHRA and CDR2 is YSYEKL in the germline V gene. Losses at the gene ends were 3 bases for V and 0 bases for J; bases not matched to a gene: 4. This CDR3 contains 16 residues. CDR3 nucleotides: TGCGCCAGCAGCCAGGGACTAGCCGCTAGCACAGATACGCAGTATTTT. Amino acid sequence: CASSQGLAASTDTQYF.

The J gene is TRBJ2-7, the V gene TRBV5-6, with 10 bases matching TRBD2. J lost 2 bases, V lost 4 bases, and 3 bases had no gene match. The germline V gene encodes CDR1 SGHDT and CDR2 YYEEEE. CDR3 length: 14 amino acids. CDR3 bases: TGTGCCAGCAGCCAGAGCGGGGGGGCCTACGAGCAGTACTTC. It codes for CASSQSGGAYEQYF. Variable domain in full (rest from reference TRBV5-6 and TRBJ2-7): DAGVTQSPTHLIKTRGQQVTLRCSPKSGHDTVSWYQQALGQGPQFIFQYYEEEERQRGNFPDRFSGHQFPNYSSELNVNALLLGDSALYLCASSQSGGAYEQYFGPGTRLTVT.

The chain links TRBV28 to TRBJ2-1; tentatively, D is TRBD2 (6 bases). The CDR3 covers 13 residues. Germline lookup yields CDR1 MDHEN and CDR2 SYDVKM. V lost 6 bases and J lost 0, with 6 bases in between. CDR3 region: CASSGSSYNEQFF. The CDR3 DNA is TGTGCCAGCAGCGGGAGCTCCTACAATGAGCAGTTCTTC. The full variable domain, in which reference TRBV28 and TRBJ2-1 provide the parts outside the CDR3, is DVKVTQSSRYLVKRTGEKVFLECVQDMDHENMFWYRQDPGLGLRLIYFSYDVKMKEKGDIPEGYSVSREKKERFSLILESASTNQTSMYLCASSGSSYNEQFFGPGTRLTVL.